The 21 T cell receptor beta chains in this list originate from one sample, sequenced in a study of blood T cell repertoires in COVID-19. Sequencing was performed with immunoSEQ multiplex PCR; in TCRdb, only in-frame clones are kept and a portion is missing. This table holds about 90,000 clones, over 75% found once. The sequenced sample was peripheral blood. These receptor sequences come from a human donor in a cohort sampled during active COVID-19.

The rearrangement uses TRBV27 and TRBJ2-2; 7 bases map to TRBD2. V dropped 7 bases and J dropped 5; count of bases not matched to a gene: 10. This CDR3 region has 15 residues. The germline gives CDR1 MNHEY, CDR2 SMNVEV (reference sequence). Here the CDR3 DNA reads TGTGCCAGCAACCTCCGGGGGGTAGTAACCGGGGAGCTGTTTTTT. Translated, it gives CASNLRGVVTGELFF.

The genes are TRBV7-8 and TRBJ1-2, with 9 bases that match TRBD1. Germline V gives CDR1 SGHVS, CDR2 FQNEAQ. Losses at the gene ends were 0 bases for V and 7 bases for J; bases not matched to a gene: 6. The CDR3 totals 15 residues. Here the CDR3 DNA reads TGTGCCAGCAGCTTAGCGAACAGGGGGCTTCTTGGCTACACCTTC. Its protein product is CASSLANRGLLGYTF.

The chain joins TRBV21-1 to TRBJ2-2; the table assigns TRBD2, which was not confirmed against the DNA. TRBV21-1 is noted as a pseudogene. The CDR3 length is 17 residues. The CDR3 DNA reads TGTGCCAGCAGCAAAGGACCCCATTCCGGGGGCACCGGGGAGCTGTTTTTT. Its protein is CASSKGPHSGGTGELFF.

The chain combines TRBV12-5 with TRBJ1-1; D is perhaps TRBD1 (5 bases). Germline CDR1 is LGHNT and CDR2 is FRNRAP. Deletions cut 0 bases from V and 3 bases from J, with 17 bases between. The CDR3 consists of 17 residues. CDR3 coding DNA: TGTGCTAGTGGTTTGGTACGTGGCGGGGCGCCGGACACTGAAGCTTTCTTT. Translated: CASGLVRGGAPDTEAFF.

CDR3 DNA: TGCGCCAGCGGACAGCTGAACACTGAAGCTTTCTTT. Translation gives CASGQLNTEAFF. The chain has TRBV10-2 and TRBJ1-1; possibly TRBD1 for D (6 bases). Trimming left V 8 bases short and J 0 bases short, with 7 bases between. CDR3 size: 12 residues. The germline CDR1 and CDR2 sequences are WSHSY and SAAADI.

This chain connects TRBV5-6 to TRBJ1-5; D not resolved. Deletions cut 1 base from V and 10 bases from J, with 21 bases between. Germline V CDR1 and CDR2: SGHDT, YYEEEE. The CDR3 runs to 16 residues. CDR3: CASSLTRARIAEPQHF. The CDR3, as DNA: TGTGCCAGCAGCTTGACTCGCGCCCGGATAGCCGAACCCCAGCATTTT.

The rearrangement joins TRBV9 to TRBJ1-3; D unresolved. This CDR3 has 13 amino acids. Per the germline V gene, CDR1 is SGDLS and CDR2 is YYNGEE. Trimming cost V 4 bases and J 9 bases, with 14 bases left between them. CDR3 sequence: CASSPAPEATIYF. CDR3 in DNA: TGTGCCAGCAGCCCGGCCCCTGAGGCCACCATATATTTT.

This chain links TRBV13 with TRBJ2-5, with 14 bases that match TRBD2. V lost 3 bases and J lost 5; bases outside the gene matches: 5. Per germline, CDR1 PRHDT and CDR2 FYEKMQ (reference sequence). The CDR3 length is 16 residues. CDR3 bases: TGTGCCAGCAGCTTCCGACTAGCGGGGGGGGGTGAGACCCAGTACTTC. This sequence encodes CASSFRLAGGGETQYF.

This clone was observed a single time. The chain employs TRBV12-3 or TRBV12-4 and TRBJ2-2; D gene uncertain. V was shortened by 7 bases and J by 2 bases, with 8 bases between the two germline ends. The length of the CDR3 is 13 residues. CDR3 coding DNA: TGTGCCAGCAATCGCAGAAACACCGGGGAGCTGTTTTTT. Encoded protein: CASNRRNTGELFF.

DNA of the CDR3: TGTGCCAGCAGCTTGTCTACCTTGAGGCTCTCCTATAATTCACCCCTCCACTTT. It specifies CASSLSTLRLSYNSPLHF. V is TRBV7-2 and J is TRBJ1-6; D is uncertain. Trimming removed 3 bases from V and 0 bases from J, with 15 bases in between. CDR1 SGHTA and CDR2 FQGNSA come from the germline V gene. CDR3 length equals 18 residues. The full variable domain, with the rest looked up from reference TRBV7-2 and TRBJ1-6, is GAGVSQSPSNKVTEKGKDVELRCDPISGHTALYWYRQSLGQGLEFLIYFQGNSAPDKSGLPSDRFSAERTGGSVSTLTIQRTQQEDSAVYLCASSLSTLRLSYNSPLHFGNGTRLTVT.

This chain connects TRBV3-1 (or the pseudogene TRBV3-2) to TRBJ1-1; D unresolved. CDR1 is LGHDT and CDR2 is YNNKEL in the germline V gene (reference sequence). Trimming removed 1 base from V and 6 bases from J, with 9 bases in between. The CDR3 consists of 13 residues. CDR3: CASSQGEIAEAFF. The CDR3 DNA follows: TGTGCCAGCAGCCAAGGTGAGATCGCTGAAGCTTTCTTT.

In DNA form, the CDR3 reads TGTGCCAGTAGTATACAGGGAAGCGATACGCAGTATTTT. Encoded protein: CASSIQGSDTQYF. The chain uses TRBV19 and TRBJ2-3; D possibly corresponds to TRBD1 (5 bases). Trimming removed 2 bases at V and 6 bases at J, with 9 bases between. Germline CDR1 reads LNHDA; CDR2 reads SQIVND (reference sequence). CDR3 size: 13 residues.

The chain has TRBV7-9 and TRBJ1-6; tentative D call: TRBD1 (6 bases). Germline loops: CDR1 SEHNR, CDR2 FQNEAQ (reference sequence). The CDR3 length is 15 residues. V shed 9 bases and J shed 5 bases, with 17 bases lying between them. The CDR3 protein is CASTRTVTNNSPLHF. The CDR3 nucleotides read TGTGCCAGTACAAGGACAGTTACTAATAATTCACCCCTCCACTTT.

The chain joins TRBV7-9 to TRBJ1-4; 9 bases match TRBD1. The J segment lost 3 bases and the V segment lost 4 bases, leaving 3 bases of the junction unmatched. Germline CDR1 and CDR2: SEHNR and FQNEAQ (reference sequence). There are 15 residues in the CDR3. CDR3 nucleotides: TGTGCCAGCAGCTCACAGGGGGCACCTAATGAAAAACTGTTTTTT. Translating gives CASSSQGAPNEKLFF.

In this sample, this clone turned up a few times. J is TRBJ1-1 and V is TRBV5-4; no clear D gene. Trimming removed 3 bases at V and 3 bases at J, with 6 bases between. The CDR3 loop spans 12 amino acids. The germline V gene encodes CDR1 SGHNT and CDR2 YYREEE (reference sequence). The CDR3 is CASSSRDTEAFF. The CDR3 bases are TGTGCCAGCAGCTCTCGTGACACTGAAGCTTTCTTT. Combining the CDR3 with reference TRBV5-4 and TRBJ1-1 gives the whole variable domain ETGVTQSPTHLIKTRGQQVTLRCSSQSGHNTVSWYQQALGQGPQFIFQYYREEENGRGNFPPRFSGLQFPNYSSELNVNALELDDSALYLCASSSRDTEAFFGQGTRLTVV.

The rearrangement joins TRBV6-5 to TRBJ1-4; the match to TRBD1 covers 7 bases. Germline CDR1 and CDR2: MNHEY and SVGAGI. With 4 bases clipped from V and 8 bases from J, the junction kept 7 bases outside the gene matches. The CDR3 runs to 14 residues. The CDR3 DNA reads TGTGCCAGCAGTTCCTACCAGGACAGGGAAAAACTGTTTTTT. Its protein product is CASSSYQDREKLFF.

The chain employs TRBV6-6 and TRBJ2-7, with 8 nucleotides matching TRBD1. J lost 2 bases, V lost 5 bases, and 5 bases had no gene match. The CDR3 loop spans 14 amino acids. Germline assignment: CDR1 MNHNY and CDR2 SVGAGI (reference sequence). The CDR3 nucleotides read TGTGCCAGCAGTACTGCAGGGGGCCCCTACGAGCAGTACTTC. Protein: CASSTAGGPYEQYF.

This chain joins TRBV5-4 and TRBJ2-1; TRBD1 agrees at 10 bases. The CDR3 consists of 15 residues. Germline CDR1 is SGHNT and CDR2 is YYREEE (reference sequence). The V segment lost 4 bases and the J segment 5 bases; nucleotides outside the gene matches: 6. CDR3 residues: CASSHRDRGHNEQFF. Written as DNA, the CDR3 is TGTGCCAGCAGCCACCGGGACAGGGGTCACAATGAGCAGTTCTTC.

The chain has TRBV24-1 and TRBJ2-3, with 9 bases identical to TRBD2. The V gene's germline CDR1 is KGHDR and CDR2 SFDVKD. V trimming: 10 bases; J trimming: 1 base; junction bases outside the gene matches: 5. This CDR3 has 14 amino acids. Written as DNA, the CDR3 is TGTGCCACTTCCTGGACTAGCGGCACAGATACGCAGTATTTT. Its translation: CATSWTSGTDTQYF.

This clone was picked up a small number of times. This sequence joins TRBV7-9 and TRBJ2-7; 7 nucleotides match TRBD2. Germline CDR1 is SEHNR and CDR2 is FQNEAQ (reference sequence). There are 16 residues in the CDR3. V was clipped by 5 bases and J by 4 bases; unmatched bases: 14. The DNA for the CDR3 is TGTGCCAGCAGCCATCCCCGGGGCCAGGGAGGGTACGAGCAGTACTTC. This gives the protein CASSHPRGQGGYEQYF.

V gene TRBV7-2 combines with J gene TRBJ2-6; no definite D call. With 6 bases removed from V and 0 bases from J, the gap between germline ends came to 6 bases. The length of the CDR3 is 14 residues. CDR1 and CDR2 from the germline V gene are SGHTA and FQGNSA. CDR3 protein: CASSPRSGANVLTF. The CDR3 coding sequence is TGTGCCAGCAGTCCTCGCTCTGGGGCCAACGTCCTGACTTTC. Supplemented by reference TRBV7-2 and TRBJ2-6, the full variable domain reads GAGVSQSPSNKVTEKGKDVELRCDPISGHTALYWYRQSLGQGLEFLIYFQGNSAPDKSGLPSDRFSAERTGGSVSTLTIQRTQQEDSAVYLCASSPRSGANVLTFGAGSRLTVL.